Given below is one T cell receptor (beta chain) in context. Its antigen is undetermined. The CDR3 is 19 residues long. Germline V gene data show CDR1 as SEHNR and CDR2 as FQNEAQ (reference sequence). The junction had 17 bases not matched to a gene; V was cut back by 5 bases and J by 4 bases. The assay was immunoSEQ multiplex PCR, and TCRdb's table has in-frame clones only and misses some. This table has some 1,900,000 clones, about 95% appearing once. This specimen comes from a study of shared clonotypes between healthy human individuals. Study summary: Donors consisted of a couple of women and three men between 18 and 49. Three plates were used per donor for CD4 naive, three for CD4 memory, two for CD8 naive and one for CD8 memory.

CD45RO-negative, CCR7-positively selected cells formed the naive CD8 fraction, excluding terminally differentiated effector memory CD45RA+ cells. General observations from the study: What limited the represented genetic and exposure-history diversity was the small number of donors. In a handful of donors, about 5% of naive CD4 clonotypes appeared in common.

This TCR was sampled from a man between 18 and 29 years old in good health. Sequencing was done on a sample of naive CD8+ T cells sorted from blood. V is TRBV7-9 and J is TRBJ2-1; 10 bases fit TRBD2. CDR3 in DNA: TGTGCCAGCAGCCCGAAGGCCCTAGCGGGAGTGAAGGGGTACAATGAGCAGTTCTTC. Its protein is CASSPKALAGVKGYNEQFF.